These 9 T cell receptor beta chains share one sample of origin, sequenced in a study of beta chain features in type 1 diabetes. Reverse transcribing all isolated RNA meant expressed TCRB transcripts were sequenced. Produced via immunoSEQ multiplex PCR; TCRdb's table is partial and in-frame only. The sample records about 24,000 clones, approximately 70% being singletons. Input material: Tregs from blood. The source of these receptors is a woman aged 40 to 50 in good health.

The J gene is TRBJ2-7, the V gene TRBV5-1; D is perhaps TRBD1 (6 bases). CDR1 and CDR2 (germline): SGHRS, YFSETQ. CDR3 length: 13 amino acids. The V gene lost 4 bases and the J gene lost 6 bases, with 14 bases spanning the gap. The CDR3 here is CASSTGHSREQYF. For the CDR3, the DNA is TGCGCCAGCAGCACGGGACACTCGCGCGAGCAGTACTTC.

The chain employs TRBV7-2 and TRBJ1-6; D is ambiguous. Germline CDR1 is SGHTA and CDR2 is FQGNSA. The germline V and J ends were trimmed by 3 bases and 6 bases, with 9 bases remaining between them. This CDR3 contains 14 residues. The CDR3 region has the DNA TGTGCCAGCAGCTTTTACTCTGGTAATTCACCCCTCCACTTT. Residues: CASSFYSGNSPLHF.

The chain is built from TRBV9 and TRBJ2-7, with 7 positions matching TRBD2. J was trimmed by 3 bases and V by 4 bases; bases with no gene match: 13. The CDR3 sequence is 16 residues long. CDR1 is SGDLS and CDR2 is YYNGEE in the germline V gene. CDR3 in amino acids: CASSPQTSLLVYEQYF. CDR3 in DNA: TGTGCCAGCAGCCCCCAGACTAGCCTGCTCGTCTACGAGCAGTACTTC.

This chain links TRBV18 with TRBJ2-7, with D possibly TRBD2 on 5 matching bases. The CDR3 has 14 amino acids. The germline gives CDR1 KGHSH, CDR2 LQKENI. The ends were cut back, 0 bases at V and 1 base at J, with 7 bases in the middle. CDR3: CASSPPGRSYEQYF. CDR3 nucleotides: TGTGCCAGCTCACCACCGGGGAGATCCTACGAGCAGTACTTC.

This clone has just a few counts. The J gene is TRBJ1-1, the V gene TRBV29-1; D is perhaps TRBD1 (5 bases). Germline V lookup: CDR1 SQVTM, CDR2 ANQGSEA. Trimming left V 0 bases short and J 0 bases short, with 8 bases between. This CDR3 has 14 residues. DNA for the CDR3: TGCAGCGTTGAAGATACAGGAATGAACACTGAAGCTTTCTTT. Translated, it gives CSVEDTGMNTEAFF.

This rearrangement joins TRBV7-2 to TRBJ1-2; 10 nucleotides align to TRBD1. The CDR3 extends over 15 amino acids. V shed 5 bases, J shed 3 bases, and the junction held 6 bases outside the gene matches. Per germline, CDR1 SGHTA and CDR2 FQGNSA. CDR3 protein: CASSPRGQGDYGYTF. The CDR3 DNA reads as TGTGCCAGCAGCCCCCGCGGACAGGGGGACTATGGCTACACCTTC. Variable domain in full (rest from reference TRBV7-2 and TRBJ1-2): GAGVSQSPSNKVTEKGKDVELRCDPISGHTALYWYRQSLGQGLEFLIYFQGNSAPDKSGLPSDRFSAERTGGSVSTLTIQRTQQEDSAVYLCASSPRGQGDYGYTFGSGTRLTVV.

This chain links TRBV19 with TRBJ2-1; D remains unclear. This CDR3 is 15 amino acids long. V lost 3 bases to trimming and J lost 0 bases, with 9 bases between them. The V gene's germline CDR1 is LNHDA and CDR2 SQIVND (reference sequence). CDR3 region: CASSIRPSSYNEQFF. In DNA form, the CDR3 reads TGTGCCAGTAGTATCCGTCCCAGCTCCTACAATGAGCAGTTCTTC.

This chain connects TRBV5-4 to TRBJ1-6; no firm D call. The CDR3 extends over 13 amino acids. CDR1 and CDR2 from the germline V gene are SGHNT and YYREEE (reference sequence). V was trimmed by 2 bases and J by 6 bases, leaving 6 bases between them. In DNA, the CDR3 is TGTGCCAGCAGCTTCGAGCCTAATTCACCCCTCCACTTT. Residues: CASSFEPNSPLHF.

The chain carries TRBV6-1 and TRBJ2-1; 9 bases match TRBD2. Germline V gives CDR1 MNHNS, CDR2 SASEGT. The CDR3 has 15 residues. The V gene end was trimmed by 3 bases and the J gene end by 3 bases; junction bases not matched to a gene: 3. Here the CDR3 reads CASSDGGGGYNEQFF. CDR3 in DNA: TGTGCCAGCAGTGACGGCGGGGGGGGCTACAATGAGCAGTTCTTC.